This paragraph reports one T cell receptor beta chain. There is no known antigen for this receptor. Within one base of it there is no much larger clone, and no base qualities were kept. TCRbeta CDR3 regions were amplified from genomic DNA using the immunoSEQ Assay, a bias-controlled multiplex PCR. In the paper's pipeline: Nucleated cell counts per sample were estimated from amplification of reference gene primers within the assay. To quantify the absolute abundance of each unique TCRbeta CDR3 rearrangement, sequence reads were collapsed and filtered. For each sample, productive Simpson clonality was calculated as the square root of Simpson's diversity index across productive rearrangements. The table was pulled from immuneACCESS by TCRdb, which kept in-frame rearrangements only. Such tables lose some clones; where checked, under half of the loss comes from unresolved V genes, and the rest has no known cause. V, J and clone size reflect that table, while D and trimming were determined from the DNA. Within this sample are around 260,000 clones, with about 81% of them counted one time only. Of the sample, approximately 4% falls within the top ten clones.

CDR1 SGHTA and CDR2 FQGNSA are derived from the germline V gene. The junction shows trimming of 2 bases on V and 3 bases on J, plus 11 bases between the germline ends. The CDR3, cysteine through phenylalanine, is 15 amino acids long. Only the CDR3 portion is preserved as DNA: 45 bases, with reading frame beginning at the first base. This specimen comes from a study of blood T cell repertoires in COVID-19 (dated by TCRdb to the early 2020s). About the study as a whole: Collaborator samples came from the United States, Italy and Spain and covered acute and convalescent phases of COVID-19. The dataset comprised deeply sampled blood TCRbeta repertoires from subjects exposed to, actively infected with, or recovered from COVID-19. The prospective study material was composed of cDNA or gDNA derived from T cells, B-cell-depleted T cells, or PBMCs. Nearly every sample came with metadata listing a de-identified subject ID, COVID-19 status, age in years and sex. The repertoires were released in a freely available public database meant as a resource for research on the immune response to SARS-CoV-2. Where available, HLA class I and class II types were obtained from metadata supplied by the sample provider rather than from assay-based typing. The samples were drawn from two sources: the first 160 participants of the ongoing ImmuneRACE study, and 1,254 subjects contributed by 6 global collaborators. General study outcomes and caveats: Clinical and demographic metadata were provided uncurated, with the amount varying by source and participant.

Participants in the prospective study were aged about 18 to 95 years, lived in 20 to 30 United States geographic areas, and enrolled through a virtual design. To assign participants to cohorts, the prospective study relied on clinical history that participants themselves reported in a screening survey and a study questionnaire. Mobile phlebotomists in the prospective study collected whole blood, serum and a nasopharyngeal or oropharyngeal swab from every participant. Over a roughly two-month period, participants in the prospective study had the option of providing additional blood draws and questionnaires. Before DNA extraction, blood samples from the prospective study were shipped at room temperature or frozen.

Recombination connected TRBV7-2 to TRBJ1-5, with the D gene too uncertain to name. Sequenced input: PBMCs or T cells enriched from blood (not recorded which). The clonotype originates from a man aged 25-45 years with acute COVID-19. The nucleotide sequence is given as TGTGCCAGCAGCTTAATGGGCCAGGTCAATCAGCCCCAGCATTTT. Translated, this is CASSLMGQVNQPQHF.